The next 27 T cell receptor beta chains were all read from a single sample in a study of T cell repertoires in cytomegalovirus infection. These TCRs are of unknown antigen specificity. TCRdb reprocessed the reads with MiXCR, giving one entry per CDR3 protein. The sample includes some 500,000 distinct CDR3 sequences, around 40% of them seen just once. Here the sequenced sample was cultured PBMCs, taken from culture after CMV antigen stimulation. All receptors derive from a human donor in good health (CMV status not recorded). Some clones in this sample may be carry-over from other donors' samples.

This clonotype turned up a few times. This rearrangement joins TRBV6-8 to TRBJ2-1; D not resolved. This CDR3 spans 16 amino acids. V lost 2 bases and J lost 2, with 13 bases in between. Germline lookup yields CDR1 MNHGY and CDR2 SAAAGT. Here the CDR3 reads CASSYVGDYTYNEQFF. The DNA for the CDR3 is TGTGCCAGCAGTTACGTCGGAGATTATACCTACAATGAGCAGTTCTTC.

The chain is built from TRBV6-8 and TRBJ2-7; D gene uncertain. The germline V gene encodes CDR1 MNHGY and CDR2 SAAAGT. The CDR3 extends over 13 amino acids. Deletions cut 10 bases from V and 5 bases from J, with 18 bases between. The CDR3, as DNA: TGTGCCACCTCACCGGGCAACTGGGACGAGCAGTACTTC. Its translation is CATSPGNWDEQYF.

The CDR3 nucleotides read TGTGCCAGCAGTCCTCAGAACCCACAAGAGACCCAGTACTTC. This encodes CASSPQNPQETQYF. The chain recombines TRBV12-3 or TRBV12-4 with TRBJ2-5; D is uncertain. This CDR3 comprises 14 residues. V dropped 5 bases and J dropped 2 bases, with 12 bases sitting between them.

The CDR3 sequence: CASRDSPPGANVLTF. The CDR3 DNA follows: TGTGCCAGCAGAGACAGCCCCCCTGGGGCCAACGTCCTGACTTTC. This rearrangement joins TRBV28 to TRBJ2-6; possibly TRBD1 for D (5 bases). The CDR3 is made up of 15 amino acids. Trimming took off 6 bases at V and 2 bases at J, with 11 bases between the two ends. Per the germline V gene, CDR1 is MDHEN and CDR2 is SYDVKM.

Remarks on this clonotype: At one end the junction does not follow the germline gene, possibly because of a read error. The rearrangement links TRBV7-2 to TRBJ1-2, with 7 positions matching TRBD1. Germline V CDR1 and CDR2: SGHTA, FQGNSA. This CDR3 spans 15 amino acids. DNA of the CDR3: TGTGCCAGCAGCTTAGTTCCCTATGGACAGGATGGTTACACCTTC. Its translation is CASSLVPYGQDGYTF.

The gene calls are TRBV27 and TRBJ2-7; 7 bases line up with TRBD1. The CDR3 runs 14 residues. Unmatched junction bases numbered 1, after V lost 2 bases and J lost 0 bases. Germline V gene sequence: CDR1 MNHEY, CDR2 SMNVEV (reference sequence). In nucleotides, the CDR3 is TGTGCCAGCAGTTTAGACAGGGCCTCCTACGAGCAGTACTTC. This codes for CASSLDRASYEQYF.

CDR3 in DNA: TGTGCCAGCAGCCCATACTCGGCGGCACAAGAGACCCAGTACTTC. Translation gives CASSPYSAAQETQYF. The chain joins TRBV7-2 to TRBJ2-5; the D is unclear. CDR1 is SGHTA and CDR2 is FQGNSA in the germline V gene. The CDR3 consists of 15 residues. Trimming stripped 5 bases from V and 2 bases from J, with 15 bases between.

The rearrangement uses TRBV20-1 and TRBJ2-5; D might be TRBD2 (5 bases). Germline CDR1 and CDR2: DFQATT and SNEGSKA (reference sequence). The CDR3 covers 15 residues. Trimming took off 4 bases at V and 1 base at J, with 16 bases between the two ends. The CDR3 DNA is TGCAGTGCTATTCATTGGAGGACGACCCAAGAGACCCAGTACTTC. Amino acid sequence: CSAIHWRTTQETQYF.

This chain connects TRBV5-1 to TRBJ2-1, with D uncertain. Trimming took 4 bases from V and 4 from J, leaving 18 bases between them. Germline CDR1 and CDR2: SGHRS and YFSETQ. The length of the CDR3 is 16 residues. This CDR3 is CASSPDQATRYNEQFF. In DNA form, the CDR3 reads TGCGCCAGCAGCCCGGACCAGGCAACTCGGTACAATGAGCAGTTCTTC.

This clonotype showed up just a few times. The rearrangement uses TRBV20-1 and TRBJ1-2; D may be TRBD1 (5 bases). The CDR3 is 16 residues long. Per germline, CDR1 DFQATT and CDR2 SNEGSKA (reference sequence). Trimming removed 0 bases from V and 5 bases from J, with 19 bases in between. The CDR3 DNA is TGCAGTGCTAGAGATCCCGCGACGGGGGGTAGATATGGCTACACCTTC. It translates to CSARDPATGGRYGYTF.

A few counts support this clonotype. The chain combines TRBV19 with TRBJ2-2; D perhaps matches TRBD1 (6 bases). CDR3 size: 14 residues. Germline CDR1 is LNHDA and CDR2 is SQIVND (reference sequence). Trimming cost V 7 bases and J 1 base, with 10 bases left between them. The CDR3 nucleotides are TGTGCCAGTACGCTACAGGGGAACACCGGGGAGCTGTTTTTT. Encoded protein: CASTLQGNTGELFF.

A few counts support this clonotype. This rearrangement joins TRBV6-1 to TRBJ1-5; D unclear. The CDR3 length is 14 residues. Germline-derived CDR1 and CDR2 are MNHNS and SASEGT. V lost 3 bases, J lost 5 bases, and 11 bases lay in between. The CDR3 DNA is TGTGCCAGCAGTGATAAGGTCCTGTATCAGCCCCAGCATTTT. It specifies CASSDKVLYQPQHF.

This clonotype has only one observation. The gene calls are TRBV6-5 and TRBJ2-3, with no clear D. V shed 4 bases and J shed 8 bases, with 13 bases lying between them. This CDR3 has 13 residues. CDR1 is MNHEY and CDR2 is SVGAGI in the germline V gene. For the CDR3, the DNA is TGTGCCAGCAGTTCGGCCCCTCGGGTTACGCAGTATTTT. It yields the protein CASSSAPRVTQYF.

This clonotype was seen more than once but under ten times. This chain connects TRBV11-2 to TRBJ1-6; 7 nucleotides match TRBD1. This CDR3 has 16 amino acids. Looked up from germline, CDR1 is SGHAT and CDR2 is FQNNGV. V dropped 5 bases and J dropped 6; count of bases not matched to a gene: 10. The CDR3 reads CASSPARTGFNSPLHF. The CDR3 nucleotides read TGTGCCAGCAGCCCCGCAAGGACAGGATTTAATTCACCCCTCCACTTT.

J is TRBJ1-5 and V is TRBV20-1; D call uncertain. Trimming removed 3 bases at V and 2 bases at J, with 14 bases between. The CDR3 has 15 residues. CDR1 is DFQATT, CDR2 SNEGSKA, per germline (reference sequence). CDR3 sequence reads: CSARASGIRNQPQHF. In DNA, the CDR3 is TGCAGTGCTAGGGCATCGGGGATTCGCAATCAGCCCCAGCATTTT.

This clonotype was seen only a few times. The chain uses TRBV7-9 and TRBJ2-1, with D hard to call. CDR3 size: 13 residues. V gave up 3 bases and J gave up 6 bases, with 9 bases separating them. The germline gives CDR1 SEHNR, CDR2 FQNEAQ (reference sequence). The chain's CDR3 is CASSFTSANEQFF. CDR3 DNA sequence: TGTGCCAGCAGCTTTACAAGCGCCAATGAGCAGTTCTTC.

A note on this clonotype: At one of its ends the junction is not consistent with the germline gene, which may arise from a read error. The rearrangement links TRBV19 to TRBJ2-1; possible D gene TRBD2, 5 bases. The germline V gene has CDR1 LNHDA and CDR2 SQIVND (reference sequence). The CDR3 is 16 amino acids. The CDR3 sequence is CACSIAPSSWDNEQFF. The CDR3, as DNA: TGTGCCTGTAGTATAGCCCCCTCTAGCTGGGACAATGAGCAGTTCTTC.

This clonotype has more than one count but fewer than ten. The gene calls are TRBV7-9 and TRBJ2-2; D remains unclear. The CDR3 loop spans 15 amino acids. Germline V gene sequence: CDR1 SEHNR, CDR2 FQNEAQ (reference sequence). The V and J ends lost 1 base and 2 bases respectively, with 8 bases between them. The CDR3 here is CASSLVRRNTGELFF. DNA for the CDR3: TGTGCCAGCAGCTTAGTCCGTCGAAACACCGGGGAGCTGTTTTTT.

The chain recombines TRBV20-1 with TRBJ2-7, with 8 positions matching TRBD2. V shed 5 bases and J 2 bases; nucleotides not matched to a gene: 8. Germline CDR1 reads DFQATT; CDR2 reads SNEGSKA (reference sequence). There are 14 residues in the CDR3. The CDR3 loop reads CSAGSGTRPYEQYF. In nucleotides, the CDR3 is TGCAGTGCTGGGTCCGGGACTAGACCCTACGAGCAGTACTTC.

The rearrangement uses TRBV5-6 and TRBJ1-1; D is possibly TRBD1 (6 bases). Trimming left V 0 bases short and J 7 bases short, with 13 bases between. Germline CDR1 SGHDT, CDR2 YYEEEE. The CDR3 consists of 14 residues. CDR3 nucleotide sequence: TGTGCCAGCAGCTTGGCAGGACAGTATGGTGAAGCTTTCTTT. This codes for CASSLAGQYGEAFF. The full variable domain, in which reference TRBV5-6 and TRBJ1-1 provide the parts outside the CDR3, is DAGVTQSPTHLIKTRGQQVTLRCSPKSGHDTVSWYQQALGQGPQFIFQYYEEEERQRGNFPDRFSGHQFPNYSSELNVNALLLGDSALYLCASSLAGQYGEAFFGQGTRLTVV.

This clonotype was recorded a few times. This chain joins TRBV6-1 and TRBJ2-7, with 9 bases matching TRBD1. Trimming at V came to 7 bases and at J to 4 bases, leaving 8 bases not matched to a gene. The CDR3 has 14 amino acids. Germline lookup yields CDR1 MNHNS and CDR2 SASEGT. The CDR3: CASIRDRVGYEQYF. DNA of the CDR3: TGTGCCAGCATCCGGGACAGGGTAGGGTACGAGCAGTACTTC.

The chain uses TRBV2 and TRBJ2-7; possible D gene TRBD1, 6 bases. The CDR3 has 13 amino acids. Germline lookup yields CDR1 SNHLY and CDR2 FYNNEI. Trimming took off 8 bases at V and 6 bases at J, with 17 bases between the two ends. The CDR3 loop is CASWAQQGSEQYF. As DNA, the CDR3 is TGTGCCAGCTGGGCCCAACAGGGATCCGAGCAGTACTTC.

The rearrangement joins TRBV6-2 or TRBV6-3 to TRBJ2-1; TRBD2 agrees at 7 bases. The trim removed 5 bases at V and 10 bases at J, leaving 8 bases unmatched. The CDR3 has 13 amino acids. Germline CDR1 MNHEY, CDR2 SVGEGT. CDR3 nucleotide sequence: TGTGCCAGCAGTACCATGGGGGGGAACGAGCAGTTCTTC. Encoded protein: CASSTMGGNEQFF.

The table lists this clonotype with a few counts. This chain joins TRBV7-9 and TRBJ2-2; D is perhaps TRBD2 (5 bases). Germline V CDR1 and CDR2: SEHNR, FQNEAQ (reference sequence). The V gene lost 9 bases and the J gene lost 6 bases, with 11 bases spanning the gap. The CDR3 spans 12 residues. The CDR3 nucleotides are TGTGCCAGGAGCGCGGGTTCCGGGGAGCTGTTTTTT. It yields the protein CARSAGSGELFF.

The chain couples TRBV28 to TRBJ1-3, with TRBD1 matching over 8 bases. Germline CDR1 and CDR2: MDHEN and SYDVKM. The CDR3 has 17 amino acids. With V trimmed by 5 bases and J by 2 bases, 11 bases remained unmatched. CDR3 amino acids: CASSTPVGDRTGNTIYF. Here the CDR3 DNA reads TGTGCCAGCAGTACCCCCGTGGGGGACAGGACTGGAAACACCATATATTTT.

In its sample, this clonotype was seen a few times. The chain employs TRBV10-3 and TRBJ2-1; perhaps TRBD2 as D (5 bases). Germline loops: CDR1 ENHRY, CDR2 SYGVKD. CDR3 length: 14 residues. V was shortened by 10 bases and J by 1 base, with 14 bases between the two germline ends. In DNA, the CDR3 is TGTGCCACCCTAAGAGGGAAGTCCTACAATGAGCAGTTCTTC. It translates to CATLRGKSYNEQFF.

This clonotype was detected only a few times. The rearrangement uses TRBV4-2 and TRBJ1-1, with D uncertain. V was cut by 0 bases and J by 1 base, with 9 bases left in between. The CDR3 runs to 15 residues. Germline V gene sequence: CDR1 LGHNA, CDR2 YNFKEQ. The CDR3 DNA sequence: TGTGCCAGCAGCCAAGATCTGGCGGAGAACACTGAAGCTTTCTTT. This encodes CASSQDLAENTEAFF.